These 15 T cell receptor beta chains came from one sample sequenced in a study of T cells expressing NK-cell markers. TCRdb re-called the 5' RACE reads, yielding one record per CDR3 amino acid sequence without DNA. This table lists about 260,000 distinct CDR3 sequences. Material: blood T cells: a sorted CD56 or NKG2C T cell subset, CD4+ or CD8+ T cells, or bulk PBMC T cells (not recorded which). The receptors were sampled from a woman between 18 and 69 years old in good health.

The V gene is TRBV3-1, the J gene TRBJ2-5; TCRdb calls TRBD2, which cannot be checked without DNA. The CDR3 spans 17 residues. Germline V gene sequence: CDR1 LGHDT, CDR2 YNNKEL (reference sequence). The CDR3 loop is CASSQDNRRGGGKTQYF.

The chain couples TRBV29-1 to TRBJ2-7; TCRdb's D call of TRBD2 is untestable without DNA. Germline V CDR1 and CDR2: SQVTM, ANQGSEA. The CDR3 covers 11 residues. CDR3 protein: CSAGLGDEQYF.

The chain links TRBV7-2 to TRBJ2-7; checking the TCRdb D call of TRBD2 is not possible without DNA. Germline V gene data show CDR1 as SGHTA and CDR2 as FQGNSA. This CDR3 comprises 15 residues. This CDR3 is CASSFTSGSSYEQYF.

This chain connects TRBV19 to TRBJ2-5; checking the TCRdb D call of TRBD2 is not possible without DNA. CDR1 and CDR2 from the germline V gene are LNHDA and SQIVND (reference sequence). The CDR3 is made up of 16 amino acids. CDR3 residues: CASARLAGTGAETQYF.

This sequence joins TRBV4-3 and TRBJ1-2; the D gene TCRdb calls, TRBD1, cannot be checked with no DNA. This CDR3 is 15 amino acids long. CDR1 is LGHNA, CDR2 YSLEER, per germline. The CDR3 loop reads CASSQVRGLWYGYTF.

The genes are TRBV30 and TRBJ2-7. The CDR3 has 11 amino acids. CDR1 is GTSNPN, CDR2 SVGIG, per germline (reference sequence). CDR3 amino acids: CAWGLRYEQYF. The complete variable domain, with remaining parts taken from reference TRBV30 and TRBJ2-7, reads SQTIHQWPATLVQPVGSPLSLECTVEGTSNPNLYWYRQAAGRGLQLLFYSVGIGQISSEVPQNLSASRPQDRQFILSSKKLLLSDSGFYLCAWGLRYEQYFGPGTRLTVT.

This chain connects TRBV7-2 to TRBJ2-1; TCRdb's D call of TRBD2 is untestable without DNA. This CDR3 has 15 residues. Germline V CDR1 and CDR2: SGHTA, FQGNSA. The CDR3 region is CASSLVEGPPNEQFF.

The genes are TRBV6-2 or TRBV6-3 and TRBJ2-1; TCRdb returns TRBD2, unconfirmable since there is no DNA. CDR3 length equals 15 residues. The germline CDR1 and CDR2 sequences are MNHEY and SVGEGT. The CDR3 loop is CASRHGGLTYNEQFF.

The chain joins TRBV29-1 to TRBJ1-5; as DNA is missing, the TRBD1 call by TCRdb cannot be tested. The germline gives CDR1 SQVTM, CDR2 ANQGSEA. The CDR3 is made up of 15 amino acids. CDR3 in amino acids: CSVGVDRVGDQPQHF.

V usage is TRBV5-1 and J usage is TRBJ1-6; absent DNA, TCRdb's TRBD1 call cannot be checked. Germline CDR1 and CDR2: SGHRS and YFSETQ. This CDR3 comprises 15 residues. The CDR3 reads CASSLVDRGESPLHF.

This chain joins TRBV9 and TRBJ1-6; TCRdb names TRBD1, which stays unverified in the absence of DNA. CDR1 is SGDLS, CDR2 YYNGEE, per germline. This CDR3 comprises 14 residues. This chain's CDR3 is CASARDTDNSPLHF.

This chain uses TRBV5-6 with TRBJ2-7. The CDR3 is 12 residues long. CDR1 SGHDT and CDR2 YYEEEE come from the germline V gene. The CDR3 spells CASSLSAYEQYF.

This rearrangement joins TRBV4-1 to TRBJ2-4; TCRdb lists TRBD2, though no DNA is available to test this call. The germline V gene has CDR1 MGHRA and CDR2 YSYEKL. This CDR3 comprises 17 residues. CDR3 protein: CASSQDLRQGIQNIQYF.

This chain uses TRBV28 with TRBJ1-1; TCRdb names TRBD1, which stays unverified in the absence of DNA. The CDR3 is 14 residues long. The germline V gene has CDR1 MDHEN and CDR2 SYDVKM. CDR3 protein: CASSSMGGVAEAFF.

The chain is built from TRBV24-1 and TRBJ1-2. In germline, CDR1 is KGHDR, CDR2 SFDVKD. The CDR3 is 13 amino acids. CDR3 sequence reads: CATSDLRASGYTF.